These 14 T cell receptor beta chains were all obtained from the same sample, sequenced in a study of T cell repertoires in cytomegalovirus infection. What these receptors recognize is not known. One entry per CDR3 protein results from TCRdb running MiXCR on the reads. The sample consists of a few hundred thousand distinct CDR3 sequences, roughly 34% of them appearing once. Sequenced material: cultured PBMCs, taken from culture after CMV antigen stimulation. Source of these receptors: a human donor in good health (CMV status not recorded). Some clones in this sample may be carry-over from other donors' samples.

J is TRBJ2-3 and V is TRBV5-6; TRBD2 matches 8 bases. The germline gives CDR1 SGHDT, CDR2 YYEEEE. J gave up 5 bases and V 5 bases, and 10 bases lay outside the gene matches. The CDR3 covers 15 residues. The CDR3 sequence: CASRVSGTRGDTQYF. The CDR3 coding sequence is TGTGCCAGCAGAGTTAGCGGGACCCGGGGAGATACGCAGTATTTT.

This clonotype was observed a few times. The chain is built from TRBV6-2 or TRBV6-3 and TRBJ2-1; 14 nucleotides match TRBD2. The length of the CDR3 is 15 residues. Germline trimming cut 6 bases from V and 16 bases from J; bases unmatched to any gene: 14. Looked up from germline, CDR1 is MNHEY and CDR2 is SVGEGT. CDR3 residues: CASSRTGTSGSRQFF. CDR3 in DNA: TGTGCCAGCAGCAGAACCGGGACTAGCGGGAGTAGGCAATTCTTC.

The rearrangement joins TRBV12-3 or TRBV12-4 to TRBJ2-1, with 8 nucleotides matching TRBD2. This CDR3 spans 15 amino acids. Germline trimming cut 6 bases from V and 3 bases from J; bases unmatched to any gene: 7. CDR3 sequence (DNA): TGTGCCAGCAGACCCGGGACTAGACGCTACAATGAGCAGTTCTTC. Protein product: CASRPGTRRYNEQFF.

This clonotype was seen at least ten times. This sequence joins TRBV11-2 and TRBJ2-3; 11 bases line up with TRBD2. Trimming took 1 base from V and 3 from J; bases not matched to a gene: 3. CDR3 length equals 16 residues. Per germline, CDR1 SGHAT and CDR2 FQNNGV. This chain's CDR3 is CASSLGTSGRTDTQYF. In DNA form, the CDR3 reads TGTGCCAGCAGCTTAGGAACTAGCGGGAGAACAGATACGCAGTATTTT.

The CDR3 spells CASSQDRESTDTQYF. The DNA for the CDR3 is TGCGCCAGCAGCCAAGATCGTGAGAGCACAGATACGCAGTATTTT. The rearrangement uses TRBV4-3 and TRBJ2-3, with D unresolved. The germline CDR1 and CDR2 sequences are LGHNA and YSLEER. V lost 0 bases and J 0 bases, leaving 7 bases between the germline ends. This CDR3 is built from 15 residues.

In this sample, this clonotype turned up a few times. The J gene is TRBJ1-1, the V gene TRBV7-6, with unresolved D. Germline loops: CDR1 SGHVS, CDR2 FNYEAQ. The length of the CDR3 is 15 residues. The ends were cut back, 1 base at V and 4 bases at J, with 13 bases in the middle. CDR3 in amino acids: CASSLVARLGTEAFF. CDR3 in DNA: TGTGCCAGCAGCTTAGTCGCGCGTCTCGGCACTGAAGCTTTCTTT.

The chain joins TRBV4-1 to TRBJ2-1; unclear D gene. V was pared by 1 base and J by 2 bases, with 6 bases between. The V gene's germline CDR1 is MGHRA and CDR2 YSYEKL. There are 14 residues in the CDR3. The CDR3 loop is CASSQGGPYNEQFF. CDR3 DNA sequence: TGCGCCAGCAGCCAAGGGGGTCCCTACAATGAGCAGTTCTTC.

V gene TRBV29-1 combines with J gene TRBJ1-5, with D possibly matching TRBD1 (6 bases). Trimming pared 7 bases from V and 5 bases from J, leaving 18 bases between. The V gene's germline CDR1 is SQVTM and CDR2 ANQGSEA. CDR3 length equals 14 residues. The CDR3 loop reads CSATNGGRYQPQHF. In DNA form, the CDR3 reads TGCAGCGCCACAAACGGGGGCAGATATCAGCCCCAGCATTTT. The whole variable domain, filled in from reference TRBV29-1 and TRBJ1-5, reads SAVISQKPSRDICQRGTSLTIQCQVDSQVTMMFWYRQQPGQSLTLIATANQGSEATYESGFVIDKFPISRPNLTFSTLTVSNMSPEDSSIYLCSATNGGRYQPQHFGDGTRLSIL.

The chain carries TRBV5-8 and TRBJ1-6; no clear D. Germline CDR1 and CDR2: SGHTS and YDEGEE. The CDR3 extends over 15 amino acids. With 5 bases removed from V and 2 bases from J, the gap between germline ends came to 11 bases. The CDR3 DNA reads TGTGCCAGCAGGCCCCGATCCACCTATAATTCACCCCTCCACTTT. Protein sequence: CASRPRSTYNSPLHF.

The sample holds a few counts of this clonotype. V usage is TRBV7-2 and J usage is TRBJ2-5; TRBD1 matches 9 bases. Losses at the gene ends were 5 bases for V and 5 bases for J; bases not matched to a gene: 6. Germline V gene lookup returns CDR1 SGHTA and CDR2 FQGNSA. This CDR3 spans 14 amino acids. The CDR3, as DNA: TGTGCCAGCAGCCCCGGGACAGGGACTGAGACCCAGTACTTC. Protein: CASSPGTGTETQYF.

V and J are TRBV5-1 and TRBJ2-1, with 11 positions matching TRBD1. V shed 5 bases, J shed 0 bases, and the junction held 10 bases outside the gene matches. This CDR3 comprises 18 residues. From germline, CDR1 is SGHRS and CDR2 YFSETQ. CDR3 bases: TGCGCCAGCAGGGTAGGACAGGGGGCCATGGGCTCCTACAATGAGCAGTTCTTC. Encoded protein: CASRVGQGAMGSYNEQFF.

This clonotype was recorded a few times. The J gene is TRBJ2-5, the V gene TRBV24-1; 9 nucleotides align to TRBD1. Losses at the gene ends were 3 bases for V and 5 bases for J; bases not matched to a gene: 12. This CDR3 comprises 17 residues. The germline V gene encodes CDR1 KGHDR and CDR2 SFDVKD. This CDR3 reads CATSDPRDRAVEETQYF. CDR3 sequence (DNA): TGTGCCACCAGTGATCCCCGGGACAGGGCAGTCGAGGAGACCCAGTACTTC.

This clonotype has more than one count but fewer than ten. J is TRBJ2-1 and V is TRBV6-2 or TRBV6-3, with 7 bases matching TRBD2. The CDR3 is 13 residues long. Trimming removed 6 bases from V and 9 bases from J; junction bases left unmatched: 8. From germline, CDR1 is MNHEY and CDR2 SVGEGT. CDR3 region: CASRATSSGEQFF. Here the CDR3 DNA reads TGTGCCAGCAGGGCGACTAGCTCTGGTGAGCAGTTCTTC.

The V and J genes are TRBV7-9 and TRBJ1-2, with 8 bases aligning to TRBD1. The J segment lost 8 bases and the V segment lost 5 bases, leaving 7 bases of the junction unmatched. Germline assignment: CDR1 SEHNR and CDR2 FQNEAQ (reference sequence). The CDR3 runs 13 residues. In DNA, the CDR3 is TGTGCCAGCAGCACAGGGGGGGCCTTGGGCTACACCTTC. Protein sequence: CASSTGGALGYTF. Using reference TRBV7-9 and TRBJ1-2 for the parts outside the CDR3, the full variable domain is DTGVSQNPRHKITKRGQNVTFRCDPISEHNRLYWYRQTLGQGPEFLTYFQNEAQLEKSRLLSDRFSAERPKGSFSTLEIQRTEQGDSAMYLCASSTGGALGYTFGSGTRLTVV.